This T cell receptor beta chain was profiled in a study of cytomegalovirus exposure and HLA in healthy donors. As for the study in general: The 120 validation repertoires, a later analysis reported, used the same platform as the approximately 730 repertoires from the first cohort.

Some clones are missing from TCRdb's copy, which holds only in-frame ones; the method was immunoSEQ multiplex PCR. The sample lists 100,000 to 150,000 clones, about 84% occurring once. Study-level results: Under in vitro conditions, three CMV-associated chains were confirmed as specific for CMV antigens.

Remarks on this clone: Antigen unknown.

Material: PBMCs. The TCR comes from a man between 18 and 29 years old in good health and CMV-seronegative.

CDR3 in amino acids: CASSLWDRRAWEQYF. The CDR3 DNA sequence: TGTGCCAGCAGCTTATGGGACAGGAGGGCCTGGGAGCAGTACTTC. The chain joins TRBV5-6 to TRBJ2-7; 8 bases are shared with TRBD1. CDR3 length equals 15 residues. Germline CDR1 is SGHDT and CDR2 is YYEEEE. V lost 2 bases to trimming and J lost 7 bases; unmatched junction nucleotides: 11.